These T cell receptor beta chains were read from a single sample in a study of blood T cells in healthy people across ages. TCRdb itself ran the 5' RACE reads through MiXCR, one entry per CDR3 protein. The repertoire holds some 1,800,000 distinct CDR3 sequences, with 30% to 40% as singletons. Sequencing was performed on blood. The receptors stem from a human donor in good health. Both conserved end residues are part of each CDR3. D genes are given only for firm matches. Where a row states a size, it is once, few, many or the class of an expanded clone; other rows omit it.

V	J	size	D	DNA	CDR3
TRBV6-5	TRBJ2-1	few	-	TGTGCCAGCAGTTTGACCGGGGCGGCCTACAATGAGCAGTTCTTC	CASSLTGAAYNEQFF
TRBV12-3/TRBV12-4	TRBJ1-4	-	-	TGTGCCAGCAGCCCCGGGTACGACAGTTCTAATGAAAAACTGTTTTTT	CASSPGYDSSNEKLFF
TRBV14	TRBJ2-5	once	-	TGTGCCAGCAGCCAAATATACGGAGGGGCGCAGACCCAGTACTTC	CASSQIYGGAQTQYF
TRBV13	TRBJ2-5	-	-	TGTGCCAGCAGCTTAGTAACGGGGGGCGGAGGAGAGACCCAGTACTTC	CASSLVTGGGGETQYF
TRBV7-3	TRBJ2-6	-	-	TGTGCCAGCACCCCTACCCAAGGGGCCAACGTCCTGACTTTC	CASTPTQGANVLTF
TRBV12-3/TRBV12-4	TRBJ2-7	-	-	TGTGCCAGCAGTTTTTCTTACCTATACTACGAGCAGTACTTC	CASSFSYLYYEQYF
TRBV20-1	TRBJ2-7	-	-	TGCAGTGCGCATACAGGGAGCTCCTACGAGCAGTACTTC	CSAHTGSSYEQYF
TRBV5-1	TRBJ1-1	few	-	TGCGCCAGCAGCCCCAGGGTTCCGGGCACTGAAGCTTTCTTT	CASSPRVPGTEAFF
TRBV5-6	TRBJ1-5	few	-	TGTGCCAGCAGTCAAATAAATCAGCCCCAGCATTTT	CASSQINQPQHF
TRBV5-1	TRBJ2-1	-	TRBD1	TGCACCAGCAGCTGGACAGGGGGCACCTACAATGAGCAGTTCTTC	CTSSWTGGTYNEQFF
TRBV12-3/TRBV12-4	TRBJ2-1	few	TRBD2	TGTGCCAGCAGCCCGCTCGGGACTAGCTCCAATGAGCAGTTCTTC	CASSPLGTSSNEQFF
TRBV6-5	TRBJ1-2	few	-	TGTGCCAGCAGCGACACTGGACACGGTCGGGACTACACCTTC	CASSDTGHGRDYTF
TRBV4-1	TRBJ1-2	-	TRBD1	TGCGCCAGCAGCCAAATACAGGGGGAGACTTATGGCTACACCTTC	CASSQIQGETYGYTF
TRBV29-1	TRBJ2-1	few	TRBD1	TGCAGCGTTCAGGGCCAGGGGGTGGCCTACAATGAGCAGTTCTTC	CSVQGQGVAYNEQFF
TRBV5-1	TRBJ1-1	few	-	TGCGCCAGCGAGGGGGTGAACACTGAAGCTTTCTTT	CASEGVNTEAFF
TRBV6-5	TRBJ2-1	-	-	TGTGCCAGCAGTTACGGTACCCCAGGGAGCCGAGGTGTAACTGAGCAGTTCTTC	CASSYGTPGSRGVTEQFF
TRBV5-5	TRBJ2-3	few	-	TGTGCCACCTCAGCTTTAGGCACAGATACGCAGTATTTT	CATSALGTDTQYF
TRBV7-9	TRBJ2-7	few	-	TGTGCCAGCAGCCAAGGCGGGACATTGTCCTACGAGCAGTACTTC	CASSQGGTLSYEQYF